This TCR beta chain is from a study of cytomegalovirus exposure and HLA in healthy donors. Looking at the study overall: A previous analysis identified 117 million unique TCR beta sequences derived from some 200 million T cells.

Note on this clone: What it recognizes is unknown.

With 60 Vbeta and 13 Jbeta primers, the PCR was carried out. Using immunoSEQ multiplex PCR, the repertoire was profiled, and TCRdb retains in-frame clones only, with some absent. This sample's clone table lists about 170,000 clones. The germline V gene encodes CDR1 SGHKS and CDR2 YYEKEE (reference sequence). This CDR3 is built from 13 residues. The V end was cut by 1 base, the J end by 4 bases, with 9 bases between. General study findings and limits: Analysis performed later found about 17,000 TCR beta sequences associated with HLA alleles at 0.05 false discovery rate. Most CMV-associated TCR beta chains appeared HLA-restricted in a later analysis.

The source is a woman between 55 and 75 years old in good health and CMV-seronegative. V usage is TRBV5-5 and J usage is TRBJ2-7; D is ambiguous. Material for sequencing was PBMCs. Written as DNA, the CDR3 is TGTGCCAGCAGCTTGTCCCCCCTTTACGAGCAGTACTTC. This translates into CASSLSPLYEQYF. Combining the CDR3 with reference TRBV5-5 and TRBJ2-7 gives the whole variable domain DAGVTQSPTHLIKTRGQQVTLRCSPISGHKSVSWYQQVLGQGPQFIFQYYEKEERGRGNFPDRFSARQFPNYSSELNVNALLLGDSALYLCASSLSPLYEQYFGPGTRLTVT.